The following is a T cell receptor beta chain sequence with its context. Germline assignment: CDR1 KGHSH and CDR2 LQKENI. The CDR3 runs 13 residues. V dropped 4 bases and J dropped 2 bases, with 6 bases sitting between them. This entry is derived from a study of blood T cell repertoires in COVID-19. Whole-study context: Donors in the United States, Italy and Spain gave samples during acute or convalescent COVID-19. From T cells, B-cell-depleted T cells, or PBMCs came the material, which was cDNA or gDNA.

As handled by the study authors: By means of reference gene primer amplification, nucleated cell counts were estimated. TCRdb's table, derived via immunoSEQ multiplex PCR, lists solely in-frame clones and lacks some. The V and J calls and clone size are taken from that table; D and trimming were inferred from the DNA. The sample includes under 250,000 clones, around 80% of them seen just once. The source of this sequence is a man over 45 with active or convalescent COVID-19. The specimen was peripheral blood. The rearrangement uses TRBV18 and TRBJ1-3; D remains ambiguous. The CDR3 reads CASSRTTGNTIYF. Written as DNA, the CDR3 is TGTGCCAGCTCACGGACTACTGGAAACACCATATATTTT.